This TCR beta chain was sequenced for a study of blood T cells in healthy people across ages. Study conclusions and caveats: In long-lived donors, naive CD4+ cell counts and diversity exceeded those of aged donors.

The sample, roughly 9.1 milliliters of peripheral blood, was drawn from each donor. The second PCR ran about 7 to 12 cycles with a sample-barcoded 5' primer and J-beta primers. TCRdb processed the 5' RACE reads anew with MiXCR; each CDR3 protein has one entry. The data contain around 1,500,000 distinct CDR3 sequences, approximately 30% of them seen just once; the ten biggest clones take up roughly 8%. Worth noting for this clonotype: Its antigen is unknown. Germline is not matched at one junction end, which may reflect a read error.

Germline V CDR1 and CDR2: SGHRS, YFSETQ. The CDR3 runs to 13 residues. The chain carries TRBV5-1 and TRBJ2-3; D unclear. The sample taken for sequencing was blood. The TCR comes from a woman under 40 in good health. In nucleotides, the CDR3 is TGCGCCAGCAGCTGGCGGTTAGCAGATCCGCAGTATTTT. Translation gives CASSWRLADPQYF.